This TCR beta chain was identified during a study of blood T cell repertoires in COVID-19. The wider study: Sites across the United States, Italy and Spain contributed samples from acute and convalescent COVID-19. PBMCs, B-cell-depleted T cells, or T cells provided the cDNA or gDNA that made up the material.

After removal of 4 bases from V and 3 bases from J, the junction contained 7 bases not matched to a gene. The CDR3 totals 16 residues. The V gene's germline CDR1 is SGHVS and CDR2 FQNEAQ. Authors' methods: Estimation of nucleated cell counts relied on the amplification of reference gene primers. Generated by immunoSEQ multiplex PCR, the TCRdb table keeps only in-frame clones and is missing some. Clonal size and the V and J genes are those of that table, whereas D and trimming came from the DNA. This table has fewer than 200,000 clones, 80% to 90% appearing once. The V and J genes are TRBV7-8 and TRBJ1-3; 9 nucleotides match TRBD1. Sequencing was carried out using peripheral blood. This TCR came from a man aged 35 to 55 who had recovered from COVID-19. The CDR3 spells CASSSGDRESGNTIYF. CDR3 DNA: TGTGCCAGCAGCTCAGGGGACAGGGAGAGTGGAAACACCATATATTTT.